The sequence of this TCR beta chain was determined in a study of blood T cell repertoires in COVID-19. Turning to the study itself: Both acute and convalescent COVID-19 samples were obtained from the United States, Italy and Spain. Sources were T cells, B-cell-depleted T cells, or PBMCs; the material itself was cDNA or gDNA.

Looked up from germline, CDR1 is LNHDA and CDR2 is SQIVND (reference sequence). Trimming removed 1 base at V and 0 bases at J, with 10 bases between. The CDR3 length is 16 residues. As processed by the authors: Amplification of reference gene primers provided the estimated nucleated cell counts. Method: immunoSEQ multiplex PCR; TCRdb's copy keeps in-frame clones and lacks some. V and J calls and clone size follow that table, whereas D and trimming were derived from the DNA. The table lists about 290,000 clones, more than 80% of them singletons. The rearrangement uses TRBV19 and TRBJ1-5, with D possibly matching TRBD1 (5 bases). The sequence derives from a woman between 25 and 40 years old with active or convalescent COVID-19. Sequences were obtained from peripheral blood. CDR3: CASSIGRGYSNQPQHF. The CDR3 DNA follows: TGTGCCAGTAGTATAGGTCGGGGGTATAGCAATCAGCCCCAGCATTTT.